A single T cell receptor (beta chain) is shown here with its context. A multiplex PCR was run with 60 Vbeta primers and 13 Jbeta primers. The data were produced by immunoSEQ multiplex PCR, yet TCRdb's version contains in-frame clones alone and is incomplete. In the table there are around 140,000 clones, around four fifths of which are singletons. This sample was included in a study of cytomegalovirus exposure and HLA in healthy donors. This CDR3 is built from 14 residues. Germline V gene lookup returns CDR1 SGDLS and CDR2 YYNGEE. V trimming: 4 bases; J trimming: 5 bases; junction bases outside the gene matches: 4.

The TCR originated in a woman aged 45-59 years in good health and CMV-seropositive. V gene TRBV9 combines with J gene TRBJ2-2; TRBD1 aligns across 8 bases. Sample: PBMCs. Here the CDR3 reads CASSSGQGTGELFF. The CDR3 bases are TGTGCCAGCAGCTCCGGACAGGGAACCGGGGAGCTGTTTTTT.